The 2 T cell receptor beta chains listed next were all sequenced from one sample in a study of blood T cell repertoires in COVID-19. Some clones are missing from TCRdb's copy, which holds only in-frame ones; the method was immunoSEQ multiplex PCR. The sample carries a few hundred thousand clones, 65% to 85% recorded once. Sequenced input: peripheral blood. These receptors were collected from a woman of 80 years or more with acute or convalescent COVID-19.

The chain combines TRBV4-2 with TRBJ1-1; D possibly corresponds to TRBD1 (6 bases). Deletions cut 0 bases from V and 0 bases from J, with 11 bases between. Germline CDR1 LGHNA, CDR2 YNFKEQ. This CDR3 comprises 16 residues. CDR3 DNA sequence: TGTGCCAGCAGCCAAGATCTACCAGGGGTGAACACTGAAGCTTTCTTT. Protein sequence: CASSQDLPGVNTEAFF.

The chain recombines TRBV11-3 with TRBJ1-3, with D possibly matching TRBD1 (5 bases). This CDR3 region has 15 residues. Trimming took off 5 bases at V and 4 bases at J, with 15 bases between the two ends. Germline V gene sequence: CDR1 SGHNT, CDR2 YENEEA. The DNA for the CDR3 is TGTGCCAGCAGCAGAAGTCCGGGGGAGGGAAACACCATATATTTT. Its translation is CASSRSPGEGNTIYF.